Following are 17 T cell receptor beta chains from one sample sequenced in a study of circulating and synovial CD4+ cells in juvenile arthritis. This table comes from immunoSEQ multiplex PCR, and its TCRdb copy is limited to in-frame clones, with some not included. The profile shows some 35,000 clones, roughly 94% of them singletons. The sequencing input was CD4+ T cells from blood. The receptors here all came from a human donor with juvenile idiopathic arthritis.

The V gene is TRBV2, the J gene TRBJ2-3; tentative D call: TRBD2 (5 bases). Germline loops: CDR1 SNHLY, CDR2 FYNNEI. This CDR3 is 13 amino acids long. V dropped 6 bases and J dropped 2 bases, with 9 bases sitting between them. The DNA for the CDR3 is TGTGCCAGCAGAGGACTCTACACAGATACGCAGTATTTT. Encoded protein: CASRGLYTDTQYF.

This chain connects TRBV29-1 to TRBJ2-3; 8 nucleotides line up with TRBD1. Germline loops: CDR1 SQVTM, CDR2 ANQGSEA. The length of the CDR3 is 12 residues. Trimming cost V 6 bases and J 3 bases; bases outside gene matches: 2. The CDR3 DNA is TGCAGCGTAAGGACAGGGACAGATACGCAGTATTTT. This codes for CSVRTGTDTQYF.

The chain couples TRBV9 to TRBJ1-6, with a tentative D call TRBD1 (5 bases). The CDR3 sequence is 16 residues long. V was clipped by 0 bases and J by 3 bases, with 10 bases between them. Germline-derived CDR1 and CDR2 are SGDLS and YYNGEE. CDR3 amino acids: CASSVDSTVYNSPLHF. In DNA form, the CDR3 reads TGTGCCAGCAGCGTAGATTCGACAGTCTATAATTCACCCCTCCACTTT.

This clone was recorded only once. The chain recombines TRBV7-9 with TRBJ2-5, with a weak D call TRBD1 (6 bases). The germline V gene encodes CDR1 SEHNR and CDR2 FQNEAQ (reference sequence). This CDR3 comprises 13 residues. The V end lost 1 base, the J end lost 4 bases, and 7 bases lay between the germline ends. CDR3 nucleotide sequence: TGTGCCAGCAGCTTAGGCAGGGGAGAGACCCAGTACTTC. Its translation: CASSLGRGETQYF. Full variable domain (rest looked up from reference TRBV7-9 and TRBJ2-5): DTGVSQNPRHKITKRGQNVTFRCDPISEHNRLYWYRQTLGQGPEFLTYFQNEAQLEKSRLLSDRFSAERPKGSFSTLEIQRTEQGDSAMYLCASSLGRGETQYFGPGTRLLVL.

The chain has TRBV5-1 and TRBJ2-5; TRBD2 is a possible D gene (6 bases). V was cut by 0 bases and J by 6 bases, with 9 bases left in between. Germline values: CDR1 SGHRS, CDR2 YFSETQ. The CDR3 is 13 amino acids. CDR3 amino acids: CASSLETRKTQYF. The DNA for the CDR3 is TGCGCCAGCAGCTTGGAGACTAGGAAGACCCAGTACTTC. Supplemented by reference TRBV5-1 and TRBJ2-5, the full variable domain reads KAGVTQTPRYLIKTRGQQVTLSCSPISGHRSVSWYQQTPGQGLQFLFEYFSETQRNKGNFPGRFSGRQFSNSRSEMNVSTLELGDSALYLCASSLETRKTQYFGPGTRLLVL.

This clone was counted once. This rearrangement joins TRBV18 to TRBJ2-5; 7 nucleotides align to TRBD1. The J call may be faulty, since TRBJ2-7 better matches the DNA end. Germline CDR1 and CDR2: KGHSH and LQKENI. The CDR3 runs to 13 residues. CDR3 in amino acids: CASSPRQGYEQYF. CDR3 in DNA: TGTGCCAGCTCACCGAGACAGGGCTACGAGCAGTACTTC.

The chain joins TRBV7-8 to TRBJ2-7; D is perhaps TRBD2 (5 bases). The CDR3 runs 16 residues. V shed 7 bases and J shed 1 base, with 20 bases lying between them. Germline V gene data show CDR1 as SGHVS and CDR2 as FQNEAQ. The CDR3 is CASTYHFGLKSYEQYF. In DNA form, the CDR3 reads TGTGCCAGCACCTACCATTTTGGACTGAAGTCCTACGAGCAGTACTTC.

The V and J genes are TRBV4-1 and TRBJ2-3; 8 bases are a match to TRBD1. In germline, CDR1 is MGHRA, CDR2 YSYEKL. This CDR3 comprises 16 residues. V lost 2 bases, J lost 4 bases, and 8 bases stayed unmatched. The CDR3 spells CASSQTGGTHADTQYF. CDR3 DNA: TGCGCCAGCAGCCAAACAGGGGGGACCCACGCAGATACGCAGTATTTT.

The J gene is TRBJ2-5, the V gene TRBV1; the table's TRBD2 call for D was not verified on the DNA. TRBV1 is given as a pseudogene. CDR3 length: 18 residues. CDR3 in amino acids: CTSSQDMTYHLTKETQYF. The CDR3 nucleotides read TGCACCAGCAGCCAAGATATGACTTACCACTTAACAAAAGAGACCCAGTACTTC.

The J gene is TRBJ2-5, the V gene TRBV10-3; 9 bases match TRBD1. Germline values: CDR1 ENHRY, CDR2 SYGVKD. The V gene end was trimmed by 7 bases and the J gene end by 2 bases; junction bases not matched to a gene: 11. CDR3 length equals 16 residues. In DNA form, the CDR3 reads TGTGCCATCAAGAAGGGGACAGGGTTTTTTCAAGAGACCCAGTACTTC. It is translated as CAIKKGTGFFQETQYF.

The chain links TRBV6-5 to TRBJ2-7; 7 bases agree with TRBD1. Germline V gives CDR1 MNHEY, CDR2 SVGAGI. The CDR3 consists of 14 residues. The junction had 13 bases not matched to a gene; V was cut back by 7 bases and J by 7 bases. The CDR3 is CASTKEGQSREQYF. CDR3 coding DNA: TGTGCCAGCACCAAAGAGGGACAGTCGAGGGAGCAGTACTTC.

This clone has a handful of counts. As DNA, the CDR3 is TGCGCCAGCAGCCAAGATCTGGGAGCTACTGGAAACACCATATATTTT. This codes for CASSQDLGATGNTIYF. This rearrangement joins TRBV4-3 to TRBJ1-3; D unresolved. In germline, CDR1 is LGHNA, CDR2 YSLEER. This CDR3 has 16 residues. Trimming stripped 0 bases from V and 2 bases from J, with 11 bases between.

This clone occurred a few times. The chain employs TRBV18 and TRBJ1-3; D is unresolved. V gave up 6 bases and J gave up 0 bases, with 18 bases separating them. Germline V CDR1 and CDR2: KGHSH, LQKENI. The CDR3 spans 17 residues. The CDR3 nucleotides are TGTGCCAGCTCCTCCAGCGCGAACTTCTTCTCTGGAAACACCATATATTTT. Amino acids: CASSSSANFFSGNTIYF.

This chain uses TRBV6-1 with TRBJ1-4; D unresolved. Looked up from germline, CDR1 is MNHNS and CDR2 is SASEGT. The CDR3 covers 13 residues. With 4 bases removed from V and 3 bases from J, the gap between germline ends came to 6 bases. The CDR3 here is CASSGGANEKLFF. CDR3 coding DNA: TGTGCCAGCAGTGGGGGAGCTAATGAAAAACTGTTTTTT.

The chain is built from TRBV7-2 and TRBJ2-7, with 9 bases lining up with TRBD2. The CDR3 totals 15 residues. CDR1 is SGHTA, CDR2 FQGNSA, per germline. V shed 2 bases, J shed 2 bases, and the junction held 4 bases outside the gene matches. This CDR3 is CASSLTGGGAYEQYF. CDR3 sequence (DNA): TGTGCCAGCAGCTTAACCGGCGGGGGGGCCTACGAGCAGTACTTC.

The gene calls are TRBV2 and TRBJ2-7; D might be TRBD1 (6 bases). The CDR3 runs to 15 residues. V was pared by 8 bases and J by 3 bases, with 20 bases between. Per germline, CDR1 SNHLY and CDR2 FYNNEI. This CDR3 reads CASVEGQGQFYEQYF. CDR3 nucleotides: TGTGCCAGCGTTGAGGGGCAGGGGCAATTCTACGAGCAGTACTTC.

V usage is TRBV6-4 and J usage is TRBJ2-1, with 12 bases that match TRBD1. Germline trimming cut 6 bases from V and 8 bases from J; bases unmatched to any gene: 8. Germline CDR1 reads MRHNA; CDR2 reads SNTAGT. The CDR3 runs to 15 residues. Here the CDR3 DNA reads TGTGCCAGCAGACCGGGACAGGGGGCATTCGATGAGCAGTTCTTC. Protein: CASRPGQGAFDEQFF.